The clone carrying this TCR beta chain rates as medium-sized. Its target is not known. The V and J ends lost 3 bases and 7 bases respectively, with 14 bases between them. Germline assignment: CDR1 SGDLS and CDR2 YYNGEE. This CDR3 is built from 13 residues. This entry comes from a study of cytotoxic CD8 clonotypes in ibrutinib-treated CLL. About the research overall: Outcomes included around 24 partial and 2 complete responses; after median roughly 70 months, roughly 15 stayed remitted and roughly 12 progressed. Whole-study findings and limits: Sustained-remission patients were sampled at different times than progressing patients were. At progression, clonality fell back toward baseline after rising at ibrutinib response.

Measured with immunoSEQ multiplex PCR; TCRdb has only the in-frame clones, and not every one. The sample includes roughly 220,000 clones, 70% to 75% of them seen just once. Sequencing used PBMCs, obtained after 12 months of ibrutinib treatment. The source is a human donor with chronic lymphocytic leukemia. The chain links TRBV9 to TRBJ2-7; possibly TRBD2 for D (5 bases). CDR3 residues: CASSALLGREQYF. DNA of the CDR3: TGTGCCAGCAGCGCCCTACTAGGTCGAGAGCAGTACTTC. Variable domain in full (rest from reference TRBV9 and TRBJ2-7): DSGVTQTPKHLITATGQRVTLRCSPRSGDLSVYWYQQSLDQGLQFLIQYYNGEERAKGNILERFSAQQFPDLHSELNLSSLELGDSALYFCASSALLGREQYFGPGTRLTVT.